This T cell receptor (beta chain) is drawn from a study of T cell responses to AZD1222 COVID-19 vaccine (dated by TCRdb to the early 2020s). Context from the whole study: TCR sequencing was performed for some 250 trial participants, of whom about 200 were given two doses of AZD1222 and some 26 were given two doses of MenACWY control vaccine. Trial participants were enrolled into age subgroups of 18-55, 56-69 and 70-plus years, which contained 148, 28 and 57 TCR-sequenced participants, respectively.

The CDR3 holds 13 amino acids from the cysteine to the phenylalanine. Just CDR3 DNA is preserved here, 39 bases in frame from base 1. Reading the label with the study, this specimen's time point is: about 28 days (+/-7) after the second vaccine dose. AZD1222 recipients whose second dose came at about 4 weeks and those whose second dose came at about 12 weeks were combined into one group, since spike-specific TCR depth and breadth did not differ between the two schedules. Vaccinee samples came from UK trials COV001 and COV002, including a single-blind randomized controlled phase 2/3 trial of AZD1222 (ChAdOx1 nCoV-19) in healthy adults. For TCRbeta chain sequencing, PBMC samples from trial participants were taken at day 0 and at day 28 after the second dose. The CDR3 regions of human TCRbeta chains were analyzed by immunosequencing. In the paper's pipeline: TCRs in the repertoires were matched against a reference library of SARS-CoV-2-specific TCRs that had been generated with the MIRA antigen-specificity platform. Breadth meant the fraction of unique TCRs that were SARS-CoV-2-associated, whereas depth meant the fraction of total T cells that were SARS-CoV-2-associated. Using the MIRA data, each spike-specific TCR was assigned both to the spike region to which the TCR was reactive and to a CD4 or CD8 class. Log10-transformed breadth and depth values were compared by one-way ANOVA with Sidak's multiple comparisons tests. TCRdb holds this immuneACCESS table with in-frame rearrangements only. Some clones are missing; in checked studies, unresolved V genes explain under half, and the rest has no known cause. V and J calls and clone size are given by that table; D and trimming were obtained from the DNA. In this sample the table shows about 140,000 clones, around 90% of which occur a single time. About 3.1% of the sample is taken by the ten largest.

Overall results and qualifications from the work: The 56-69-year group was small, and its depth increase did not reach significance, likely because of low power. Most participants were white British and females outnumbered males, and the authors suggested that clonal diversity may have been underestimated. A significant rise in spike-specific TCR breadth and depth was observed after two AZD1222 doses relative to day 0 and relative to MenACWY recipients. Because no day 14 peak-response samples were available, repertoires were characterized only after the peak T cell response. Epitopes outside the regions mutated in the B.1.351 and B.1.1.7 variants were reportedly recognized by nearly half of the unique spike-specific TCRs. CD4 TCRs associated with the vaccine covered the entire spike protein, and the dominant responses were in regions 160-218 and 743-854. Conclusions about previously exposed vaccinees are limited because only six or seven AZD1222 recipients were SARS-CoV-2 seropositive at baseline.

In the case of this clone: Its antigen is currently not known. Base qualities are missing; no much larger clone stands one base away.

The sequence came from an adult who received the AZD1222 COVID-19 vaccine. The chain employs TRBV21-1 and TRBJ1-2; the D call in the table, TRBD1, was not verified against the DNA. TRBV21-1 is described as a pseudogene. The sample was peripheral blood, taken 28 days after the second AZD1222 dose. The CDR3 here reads CASSPQGYYGYTF. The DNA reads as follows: TGTGCCAGCAGCCCACAGGGCTACTATGGCTACACCTTC.